These 14 T cell receptor beta chains came from one sample sequenced in a study of T cells in Graves' hyperthyroidism and ophthalmopathy. TCR beta CDR3 regions were amplified from RNA. TCR CDR3 underwent first-round RT-PCR with the HTBI primer set. TCRdb independently ran MiXCR on the multiplex PCR reads; one entry per CDR3 protein. The data hold under 250,000 distinct CDR3 sequences, with about 15% observed a single time. The sequenced sample was blood. The origin of the receptors is a man aged 45-65 years with Graves' hyperthyroidism.

This clonotype was observed many times. The chain is built from TRBV10-3 and TRBJ1-1; no clear D gene. This CDR3 is built from 13 residues. From germline, CDR1 is ENHRY and CDR2 SYGVKD. V gave up 4 bases and J gave up 1 base, with 7 bases separating them. CDR3 coding DNA: TGTGCCATCAGTGTTACGACGAACACTGAAGCTTTCTTT. It translates to CAISVTTNTEAFF.

The rearrangement uses TRBV7-3 and TRBJ2-7; TRBD1 agrees at 9 bases. Per the germline V gene, CDR1 is SGHTA and CDR2 is FQGTGA. V trimming: 5 bases; J trimming: 7 bases; junction bases outside the gene matches: 6. The CDR3 covers 13 residues. In DNA, the CDR3 is TGTGCCAGCAGCATGGACAGGGGTAGGGAGCAGTACTTC. Its translation: CASSMDRGREQYF.

V and J are TRBV7-9 and TRBJ2-1, with TRBD2 matching 8 bases. Germline trimming cut 5 bases from V and 7 bases from J; bases unmatched to any gene: 4. The CDR3 contains 13 residues. Germline lookup yields CDR1 SEHNR and CDR2 FQNEAQ (reference sequence). The DNA of the CDR3 is TGTGCCAGCAGCGGCTCTAGCGGGAATGAGCAGTTCTTC. Translated: CASSGSSGNEQFF.

In this sample, this clonotype turned up a few times. CDR3 nucleotides: TGTGCCAGCAGCTTGGAACCACCCTTCTACAATGAGCAGTTCTTC. Protein sequence: CASSLEPPFYNEQFF. V usage is TRBV5-8 and J usage is TRBJ2-1; D gene unclear. Germline V lookup: CDR1 SGHTS, CDR2 YDEGEE. This CDR3 spans 15 amino acids. The V end was cut by 0 bases, the J end by 3 bases, with 10 bases between.

The rearrangement links TRBV28 to TRBJ1-1; D is unresolved. The CDR3 totals 11 residues. Germline V gene sequence: CDR1 MDHEN, CDR2 SYDVKM. V lost 7 bases and J lost 4, with 7 bases in between. CDR3 sequence reads: CASTLRTEAFF. In nucleotides, the CDR3 is TGTGCCAGCACCTTACGCACTGAAGCTTTCTTT.

This clonotype was seen only a few times. The chain uses TRBV5-1 and TRBJ2-6; the D gene is possibly TRBD1 (6 bases). CDR1 is SGHRS and CDR2 is YFSETQ in the germline V gene. Deletions cut 4 bases from V and 0 bases from J, with 11 bases between. There are 16 residues in the CDR3. CDR3 in amino acids: CASSMDSHSGANVLTF. The CDR3 DNA follows: TGCGCCAGCAGCATGGACAGTCACTCTGGGGCCAACGTCCTGACTTTC.

This clonotype came up many times. At one end the junction does not follow the germline gene, possibly because of a read error. This chain links TRBV29-1 with TRBJ2-3; TRBD2 aligns across 8 bases. The CDR3 contains 14 residues. CDR1 is SQVTM, CDR2 ANQGSEA, per germline. The chain's CDR3 is CSAEQAGVGDTQYF. The CDR3 nucleotides are TGCAGCGCTGAACAAGCGGGAGTGGGTGATACGCAGTATTTT.

As to this clonotype: A read error may be the cause here, since a much bigger clone is one base away. The V and J genes are TRBV27 and TRBJ2-7, with 7 bases fitting TRBD2. CDR1 and CDR2 from the germline V gene are MNHEY and SMNVEV (reference sequence). The CDR3 runs 15 residues. The CDR3 here is CACSRSGKGSYEQYF. In DNA form, the CDR3 reads TGTGCCTGCAGCCGAAGCGGGAAAGGGTCCTACGAGCAGTACTTC.

The table lists this clonotype with many counts. In nucleotides, the CDR3 is TGTGCCAGCAGGGACAATCGGGACTATGGCTACACCTTC. Its translation is CASRDNRDYGYTF. The chain recombines TRBV28 with TRBJ1-2, with a weak D call TRBD1 (5 bases). Trimming took off 6 bases at V and 3 bases at J, with 11 bases between the two ends. The CDR3 sequence is 13 residues long. Germline CDR1 reads MDHEN; CDR2 reads SYDVKM.

V and J are TRBV11-2 and TRBJ2-5, with TRBD2 matching 8 bases. Germline values: CDR1 SGHAT, CDR2 FQNNGV. After removal of 0 bases from V and 4 bases from J, the junction contained 4 bases not matched to a gene. The CDR3 covers 15 residues. CDR3 coding DNA: TGTGCCAGCAGCTTAGATGCGGGGGGAATAGAGACCCAGTACTTC. The encoded protein is CASSLDAGGIETQYF.

This clonotype was seen many times. This chain uses TRBV5-1 with TRBJ2-3; the D is unclear. V lost 9 bases to trimming and J lost 3 bases, with 14 bases between them. Germline V lookup: CDR1 SGHRS, CDR2 YFSETQ. CDR3 length: 13 amino acids. CDR3 loop: CATSIMGTDTQYF. The CDR3 DNA is TGCGCCACCTCTATCATGGGAACAGATACGCAGTATTTT.

This clonotype was found many times. The rearrangement joins TRBV28 to TRBJ1-5, with D tentatively TRBD1 (6 bases). The V gene's germline CDR1 is MDHEN and CDR2 SYDVKM. Trimming removed 6 bases at V and 3 bases at J, with 12 bases between. There are 14 residues in the CDR3. This chain's CDR3 is CASRTDSLNQPQHF. The CDR3, as DNA: TGTGCCAGCAGGACGGACAGCCTCAATCAGCCCCAGCATTTT.

Only a few counts were recorded for this clonotype. The chain has TRBV2 and TRBJ1-2; 7 bases fit TRBD1. The CDR3 covers 13 residues. Germline V lookup: CDR1 SNHLY, CDR2 FYNNEI. V was pared by 11 bases and J by 7 bases, with 13 bases of the junction left unmatched. CDR3 sequence (DNA): TGTGCCTCCCACGCCGGGACAGAGTTTGGCTACACCTTC. Its protein is CASHAGTEFGYTF. Supplemented by reference TRBV2 and TRBJ1-2, the full variable domain reads EPEVTQTPSHQVTQMGQEVILRCVPISNHLYFYWYRQILGQKVEFLVSFYNNEISEKSEIFDDQFSVERPDGSNFTLKIRSTKLEDSAMYFCASHAGTEFGYTFGSGTRLTVV.

V gene TRBV11-3 combines with J gene TRBJ2-1; no clear D gene. Deletions cut 0 bases from V and 5 bases from J, with 8 bases between. CDR1 is SGHNT and CDR2 is YENEEA in the germline V gene. CDR3 length equals 14 residues. The CDR3 DNA follows: TGTGCCAGCAGCTTAGATGGAGTTCACAATGAGCAGTTCTTC. This encodes CASSLDGVHNEQFF.